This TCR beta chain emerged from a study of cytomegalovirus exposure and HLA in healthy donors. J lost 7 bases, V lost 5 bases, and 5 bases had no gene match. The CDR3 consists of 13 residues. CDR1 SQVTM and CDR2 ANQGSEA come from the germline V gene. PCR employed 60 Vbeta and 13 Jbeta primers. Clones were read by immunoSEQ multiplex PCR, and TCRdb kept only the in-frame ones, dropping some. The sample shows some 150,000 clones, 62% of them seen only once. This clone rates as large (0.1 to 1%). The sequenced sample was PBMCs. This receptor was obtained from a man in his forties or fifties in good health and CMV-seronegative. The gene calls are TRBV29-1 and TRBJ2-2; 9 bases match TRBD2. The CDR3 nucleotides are TGCAGCGTTTTGGGACTAGCTGGCGGGGAGCTGTTTTTT. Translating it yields CSVLGLAGGELFF.